This T cell receptor beta chain was documented in a study of T cell changes during pregnancy in multiple sclerosis. Sequencing used immunoSEQ multiplex PCR; TCRdb keeps in-frame clones, though not all of them. The data show tens of thousands of clones, around 94% seen once. The CDR3 contains 15 residues. Germline loops: CDR1 MDHEN, CDR2 SYDVKM. Trimming removed 5 bases from V and 3 bases from J; junction bases left unmatched: 7. The origin of this receptor is a female donor in good health, enrolled as a control in a pregnancy study. The chain joins TRBV28 to TRBJ1-5, with 7 bases identical to TRBD1. Source: peripheral blood, taken after pregnancy. CDR3 bases: TGTGCCAGCAGTCCTCCCGGGACAGACAATCAGCCCCAGCATTTT. It yields the protein CASSPPGTDNQPQHF.